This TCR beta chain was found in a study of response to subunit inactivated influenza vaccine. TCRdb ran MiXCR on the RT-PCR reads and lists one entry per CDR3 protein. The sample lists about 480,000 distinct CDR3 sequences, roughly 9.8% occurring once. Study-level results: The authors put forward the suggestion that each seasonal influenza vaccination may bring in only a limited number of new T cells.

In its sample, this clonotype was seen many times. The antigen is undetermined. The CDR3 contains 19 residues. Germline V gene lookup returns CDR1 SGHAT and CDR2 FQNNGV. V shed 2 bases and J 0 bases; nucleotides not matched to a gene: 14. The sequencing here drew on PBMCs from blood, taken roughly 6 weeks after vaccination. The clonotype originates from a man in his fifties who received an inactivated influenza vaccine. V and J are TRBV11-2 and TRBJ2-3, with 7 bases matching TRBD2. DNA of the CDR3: TGTGCCAGCAGCTTAAGAGTTATGTCGGGGCGGGGGAGCACAGATACGCAGTATTTT. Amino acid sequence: CASSLRVMSGRGSTDTQYF.